This T cell receptor (beta chain) was sequenced during a study of cytomegalovirus exposure and HLA in healthy donors. Study-wide points: Both high specificity and high sensitivity reportedly marked the classifier's diagnosis of cytomegalovirus status. Listed as cytomegalovirus-associated were 150 to 200 TCR beta chains.

Primers included in the PCR were 60 Vbeta and 13 Jbeta primers. As originally analysed: In a later analysis, some 10 million of some 80 million unique beta chains occurred in at least two donors. Using immunoSEQ multiplex PCR, the repertoire was profiled, and TCRdb retains in-frame clones only, with some absent. V and J calls and clone size are those listed in that table; D and trimming were worked out from the DNA. The table shows 180,000 or so clones, with around 80% occurring only once. The trim removed 4 bases at V and 1 base at J, leaving 2 bases unmatched. Germline V gene sequence: CDR1 LGHNA, CDR2 YSLEER. The CDR3 spans 14 residues. This clone came up a few times. Its antigen is as yet unknown.

The sequenced material came from PBMCs. The sequence derives from a woman aged 30 to 39 in good health and CMV-seronegative. The genes are TRBV4-3 and TRBJ2-3; 7 bases are shared with TRBD2. The CDR3 region has the DNA TGCGCCAGCAGCCTGAGCGGGGGCACAGATACGCAGTATTTT. Protein product: CASSLSGGTDTQYF.